Following are 22 T cell receptor beta chains from one sample sequenced in a study of T and B cells in COVID-19 patients. BIOMED2 TRB-A/B primer pools were used in multiplex TRB PCR. TCRdb called the multiplex PCR reads again in MiXCR, with one record for every CDR3 protein. The sample records over 4,000 distinct CDR3 sequences, less than 30% being singletons. TRB was amplified from approximately 250-480 ng of blood genomic DNA. Sequencing used blood. These receptors were taken from a human donor with active COVID-19.

This clonotype is medium-sized (0.01 to 0.1%) in the sample. The chain combines TRBV19 with TRBJ1-1; D unclear. Trimming removed 1 base from V and 4 bases from J, with 7 bases in between. The CDR3 sequence is 13 residues long. Germline-derived CDR1 and CDR2 are LNHDA and SQIVND (reference sequence). In nucleotides, the CDR3 is TGTGCCAGTAGTATAGGAACGGCCACTGAAGCTTTCTTT. Amino acids: CASSIGTATEAFF.

In its sample, this clonotype ranks as medium-sized (0.01 to 0.1%). V and J are TRBV6-1 and TRBJ2-1, with 8 bases matching TRBD1. The CDR3 length is 17 residues. V shed 4 bases and J 0 bases; nucleotides not matched to a gene: 8. The germline gives CDR1 MNHNS, CDR2 SASEGT. CDR3 DNA sequence: TGTGCCAGCAGTGTATTCCCCGGGACAGGCTCCTACAATGAGCAGTTCTTC. This codes for CASSVFPGTGSYNEQFF.

By share, this clonotype ranks as medium-sized. V gene TRBV19 combines with J gene TRBJ2-3; TRBD2 agrees at 9 bases. The CDR3 extends over 14 amino acids. Losses at the gene ends were 8 bases for V and 4 bases for J; bases not matched to a gene: 7. Germline assignment: CDR1 LNHDA and CDR2 SQIVND (reference sequence). This CDR3 is CASGWRGGPDTQYF. CDR3 DNA sequence: TGTGCCAGTGGGTGGCGGGGGGGACCAGATACGCAGTATTTT.

This clonotype is categorized as medium-sized. The V gene is TRBV6-5, the J gene TRBJ1-6; D remains ambiguous. The V end lost 0 bases, the J end lost 7 bases, and 10 bases lay between the germline ends. Germline CDR1 MNHEY, CDR2 SVGAGI. The CDR3 length is 15 residues. Here the CDR3 DNA reads TGTGCCAGCAGTTACTCAGGGCGCCTCAATTCACCCCTCCACTTT. Protein sequence: CASSYSGRLNSPLHF.

About this clonotype: Possible read error: a much larger clone is one base away. The chain couples TRBV7-6 to TRBJ2-2, with D uncertain. Germline assignment: CDR1 SGHVS and CDR2 FNYEAQ. This CDR3 region has 13 residues. V was pared by 9 bases and J by 0 bases, with 8 bases between. CDR3 residues: CARSTSNTGELFF. In DNA, the CDR3 is TGTGCCAGAAGTACTTCGAACACCGGGGAGCTGTTTTTT.

Points on this clonotype: The CDR3 does not end in the conserved phenylalanine or tryptophan, so this is likely a read error. The chain couples TRBV7-2 to TRBJ2-7, with 7 bases lining up with TRBD2. The CDR3 sequence is 14 residues long. V shed 11 bases, J shed 0 bases, and the junction held 10 bases outside the gene matches. Germline V gene lookup returns CDR1 SGHTA and CDR2 FQGNSA. CDR3 bases: TGTGCCTCACGCCGGGACTACAGCTCCTACGAGCAGTACTCC. It translates to CASRRDYSSYEQYS.

The chain employs TRBV20-1 and TRBJ2-5; possible D gene TRBD1, 6 bases. Germline V gene data show CDR1 as DFQATT and CDR2 as SNEGSKA (reference sequence). This CDR3 comprises 11 residues. V lost 1 base and J 12 bases, leaving 12 bases between the germline ends. DNA of the CDR3: TGCAGTGCTAGAGTGTCCGGGACAAAGTACTTC. Its translation is CSARVSGTKYF.

This clonotype qualifies as medium-sized. This chain links TRBV12-3 or TRBV12-4 with TRBJ1-5; unclear D gene. The V end lost 5 bases, the J end lost 7 bases, and 21 bases lay between the germline ends. The CDR3 is 16 residues long. As DNA, the CDR3 is TGTGCCAGCAGTCTTATCTCCTCGGTGGCGGGGCAGCCCCAGCATTTT. Protein sequence: CASSLISSVAGQPQHF.

The J gene is TRBJ1-2, the V gene TRBV14; D is unresolved. The CDR3 extends over 13 amino acids. V lost 4 bases, J lost 8 bases, and 14 bases lay in between. The germline gives CDR1 SGHDN, CDR2 FVKESK. The CDR3 sequence: CASSPTIIAGYTF. The CDR3 coding sequence is TGTGCCAGCAGCCCGACAATCATCGCGGGCTACACCTTC. Looking up the rest from reference TRBV14 and TRBJ1-2 gives the full variable domain: EAGVTQFPSHSVIEKGQTVTLRCDPISGHDNLYWYRRVMGKEIKFLLHFVKESKQDESGMPNNRFLAERTGGTYSTLKVQPAELEDSGVYFCASSPTIIAGYTFGSGTRLTVV.

V usage is TRBV25-1 and J usage is TRBJ1-1, with D perhaps matching TRBD1 (5 bases). The V end lost 3 bases, the J end lost 0 bases, and 8 bases lay between the germline ends. The CDR3 is made up of 14 amino acids. The germline gives CDR1 MGHDK, CDR2 SYGVNS. CDR3 in amino acids: CASSESGMNTEAFF. The DNA of the CDR3 is TGTGCCAGCAGTGAGTCAGGGATGAACACTGAAGCTTTCTTT. Complete variable domain (other parts from reference TRBV25-1 and TRBJ1-1): EADIYQTPRYLVIGTGKKITLECSQTMGHDKMYWYQQDPGMELHLIHYSYGVNSTEKGDLSSESTVSRIRTEHFPLTLESARPSHTSQYLCASSESGMNTEAFFGQGTRLTVV.

In this sample, this clonotype is medium-sized. V gene TRBV30 combines with J gene TRBJ2-3; 8 bases are a match to TRBD2. Germline V gene sequence: CDR1 GTSNPN, CDR2 SVGIG (reference sequence). The length of the CDR3 is 14 residues. Trimming cost V 0 bases and J 1 base; bases outside gene matches: 0. Here the CDR3 reads CAWSVAGGTDTQYF. The CDR3, as DNA: TGTGCCTGGAGTGTAGCGGGAGGCACAGATACGCAGTATTTT.

This clonotype counts as medium-sized (0.01 to 0.1%). This sequence joins TRBV6-2 or TRBV6-3 and TRBJ2-1; TRBD2 aligns across 7 bases. Germline V CDR1 and CDR2: MNHEY, SVGEGT. The CDR3 is 14 residues long. Trimming cost V 6 bases and J 1 base; bases outside gene matches: 3. The CDR3 reads CASRTGGSYNEQFF. CDR3 DNA sequence: TGTGCCAGCAGAACGGGAGGTTCCTACAATGAGCAGTTCTTC.

In its sample, this clonotype was seen a few times. V gene TRBV12-3 or TRBV12-4 combines with J gene TRBJ2-6; 7 bases are shared with TRBD1. CDR3 length: 15 residues. The junction had 6 bases not matched to a gene; V was cut back by 8 bases and J by 2 bases. In DNA form, the CDR3 reads TGTGCCAGCGGGCTCAGGGGGACTGGGGCCAACGTCCTGACTTTC. Translating gives CASGLRGTGANVLTF.

The gene calls are TRBV5-1 and TRBJ2-5, with a possible D match to TRBD1 (6 bases). The CDR3 length is 15 residues. Looked up from germline, CDR1 is SGHRS and CDR2 is YFSETQ. V gave up 4 bases and J gave up 4 bases, with 17 bases separating them. The CDR3 coding sequence is TGCGCCAGCAGCGGGGGCCGGGACAAGAGAGAGACCCAGTACTTC. Amino acids: CASSGGRDKRETQYF.

This clonotype was detected a few times. The gene calls are TRBV12-3 or TRBV12-4 and TRBJ1-2; tentative D call: TRBD1 (5 bases). V lost 6 bases and J lost 8, with 22 bases in between. This CDR3 contains 15 residues. As DNA, the CDR3 is TGTGCCAGCAGCCGGTCTGGGATGACGGGACGGGGCTACACCTTC. The encoded protein is CASSRSGMTGRGYTF.

This clonotype was detected a few times. This chain links TRBV6-2 or TRBV6-3 with TRBJ1-2; 7 bases match TRBD1. Germline CDR1 and CDR2: MNHEY and SVGEGT. This CDR3 has 17 amino acids. V lost 6 bases and J lost 5; bases outside the gene matches: 18. CDR3 nucleotides: TGTGCCAGCAGATCAACGATGACAGGGCCCAAGGAGTATGGCTACACCTTC. Protein: CASRSTMTGPKEYGYTF.

J is TRBJ2-7 and V is TRBV30, with TRBD1 matching over 11 bases. This CDR3 has 14 amino acids. Germline assignment: CDR1 GTSNPN and CDR2 SVGIG (reference sequence). With V trimmed by 3 bases and J by 4 bases, 5 bases remained unmatched. CDR3 sequence (DNA): TGTGCCTGGAGGGGGGACAGGGGGGAGTACGAGCAGTACTTC. Amino acids: CAWRGDRGEYEQYF. The variable domain in full, with the rest retrieved from reference TRBV30 and TRBJ2-7, is SQTIHQWPATLVQPVGSPLSLECTVEGTSNPNLYWYRQAAGRGLQLLFYSVGIGQISSEVPQNLSASRPQDRQFILSSKKLLLSDSGFYLCAWRGDRGEYEQYFGPGTRLTVT.

This clonotype is categorized as medium-sized. This chain links TRBV6-1 with TRBJ2-1, with 7 bases fitting TRBD2. The trim removed 1 base at V and 2 bases at J, leaving 2 bases unmatched. Germline V lookup: CDR1 MNHNS, CDR2 SASEGT. CDR3 size: 15 residues. CDR3 loop: CASSEGLAAYNEQFF. CDR3 coding DNA: TGTGCCAGCAGTGAAGGTCTAGCGGCCTACAATGAGCAGTTCTTC.

In its sample, this clonotype ranks as medium-sized (0.01 to 0.1%). This chain uses TRBV6-1 with TRBJ2-2; D gene ambiguous. Germline assignment: CDR1 MNHNS and CDR2 SASEGT. This CDR3 spans 15 amino acids. V lost 3 bases and J 3 bases, leaving 11 bases between the germline ends. The CDR3 sequence is CASSDLQDYTGELFF. CDR3 nucleotides: TGTGCCAGCAGTGATCTCCAGGATTACACCGGGGAGCTGTTTTTT.

The chain is built from TRBV24-1 and TRBJ1-1; possibly TRBD1 for D (6 bases). The CDR3 is made up of 13 amino acids. V was cut by 7 bases and J by 2 bases, with 10 bases left in between. Germline CDR1 reads KGHDR; CDR2 reads SFDVKD. CDR3 sequence reads: CATRDRGNTEAFF. In nucleotides, the CDR3 is TGTGCCACCAGGGACAGAGGAAACACTGAAGCTTTCTTT.

The rearrangement links TRBV20-1 to TRBJ2-2; D is perhaps TRBD2 (7 bases). V was pared by 3 bases and J by 2 bases, with 16 bases between. Germline CDR1 and CDR2: DFQATT and SNEGSKA (reference sequence). The CDR3 has 16 amino acids. The CDR3 DNA reads as TGCAGTGCTAGGTCTGGGGGCGGGGGTAACACCGGGGAGCTGTTTTTT. The encoded protein is CSARSGGGGNTGELFF.

This clonotype came up a few times. The chain couples TRBV10-3 to TRBJ2-7; D is perhaps TRBD1 (5 bases). The CDR3 sequence is 13 residues long. V shed 6 bases and J shed 2 bases, with 11 bases lying between them. Germline CDR1 ENHRY, CDR2 SYGVKD. The CDR3 region has the DNA TGTGCCATCAGCTTCGACAGAACCTACGAGCAGTACTTC. Amino acids: CAISFDRTYEQYF.